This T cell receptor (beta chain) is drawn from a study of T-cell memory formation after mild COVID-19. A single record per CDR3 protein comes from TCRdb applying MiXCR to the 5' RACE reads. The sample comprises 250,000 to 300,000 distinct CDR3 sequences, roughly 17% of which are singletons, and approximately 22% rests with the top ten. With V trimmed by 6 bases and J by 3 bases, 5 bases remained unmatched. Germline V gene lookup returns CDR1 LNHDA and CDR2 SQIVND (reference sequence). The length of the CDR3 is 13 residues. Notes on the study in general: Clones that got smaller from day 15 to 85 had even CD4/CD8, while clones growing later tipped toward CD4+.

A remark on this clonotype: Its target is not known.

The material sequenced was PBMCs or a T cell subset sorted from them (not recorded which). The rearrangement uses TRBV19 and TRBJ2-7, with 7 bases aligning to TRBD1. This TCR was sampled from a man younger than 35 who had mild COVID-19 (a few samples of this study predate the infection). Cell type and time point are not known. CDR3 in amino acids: CASRPQGFYEQYF. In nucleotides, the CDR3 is TGTGCCAGTAGACCACAGGGGTTCTACGAGCAGTACTTC. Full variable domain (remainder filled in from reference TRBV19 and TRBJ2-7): DGGITQSPKYLFRKEGQNVTLSCEQNLNHDAMYWYRQDPGQGLRLIYYSQIVNDFQKGDIAEGYSVSREKKESFPLTVTSAQKNPTAFYLCASRPQGFYEQYFGPGTRLTVT.